This TCR beta chain was recorded in a study of T cell responses to AZD1222 COVID-19 vaccine. General study results and limits: Donors in the cohort were predominantly white British and more often female, and clonal diversity was possibly underestimated. Without day 14 samples, only post-peak T cell repertoires were studied.

As to this clone: Its antigen is not known.

Second doses that came at about 4 or about 12 weeks were put together. Sequencing used immunoSEQ multiplex PCR; TCRdb keeps in-frame clones, though not all of them. The repertoire includes under 200,000 clones, 70% to 90% of them detected once, and 0.95% to 1.1% sits in the top ten. Trimming removed 3 bases at V and 7 bases at J, with 18 bases between. Per germline, CDR1 KGHSH and CDR2 LQKENI. This CDR3 is 15 amino acids long. The sequencing used peripheral blood, collected 28 days after the second AZD1222 dose. The genes are TRBV18 and TRBJ1-2; D ambiguous. This TCR was sampled from an adult who received the AZD1222 COVID-19 vaccine. CDR3: CASSPAHRGHGGYTF. CDR3 coding DNA: TGTGCCAGCTCACCGGCACACAGAGGGCATGGTGGCTACACCTTC.